The clone carrying this TCR beta chain appeared a few times. What it recognizes is unknown. The authors incorporated unique molecular identifiers into the TCR beta cDNA libraries. TCRdb ran MiXCR on the PCR reads and lists one entry per CDR3 protein. This sample yields about half a million distinct CDR3 sequences, of which 34% are seen a single time; approximately 5.4% belongs to the top ten. Germline V gene sequence: CDR1 LNHNV, CDR2 YYDKDF (reference sequence). This CDR3 is 17 amino acids long. The germline V and J ends were trimmed by 1 base and 6 bases, with 18 bases remaining between them. This entry belongs to a study of post-analysis software for immune sequencing data. For the study at large: Relapsing-remitting, secondary progressive and progressive-relapsing forms made up the multiple sclerosis disease courses. Study-wide points: Controls had significantly higher normalized Chao1 diversity than multiple sclerosis patients. Patients had higher frequencies than controls of five TRBV segments, including TRBV5-6, TRBV5-1 and TRBV20-1.

Sequencing was performed on blood. This sequence was found in a girl between 2 and 17 years old with multiple sclerosis. The chain uses TRBV15 and TRBJ1-4, with D possibly matching TRBD1 (5 bases). This chain's CDR3 is CATSRGGVWIIDEKLFF. In DNA form, the CDR3 reads TGTGCCACCAGCAGAGGAGGGGTGTGGATAATAGATGAAAAACTGTTTTTT.